These 23 T cell receptor beta chains share one sample of origin, sequenced in a study of Graves' ophthalmopathy and Graves' hyperthyroidism. RNA transcripts were the source from which TCR beta CDR3 regions were amplified. First-round RT-PCR employed HTBI primers, with a second-round multiplex PCR after it. TCRdb passed the multiplex PCR reads through MiXCR, listing each CDR3 protein once. Seen here are 500,000 to 700,000 distinct CDR3 sequences, 20% to 25% observed once, and the top ten hold approximately 7%. Sequencing was performed on peripheral blood. Source of these receptors: a woman between 18 and 29 years old with stable Graves' hyperthyroidism. Some clones in this sample may be carry-over from other donors' samples.

This clonotype was counted ten times or more. The chain couples TRBV28 to TRBJ1-3; 7 positions agree with TRBD1. Trimming removed 9 bases from V and 4 bases from J; junction bases left unmatched: 9. The V gene's germline CDR1 is MDHEN and CDR2 SYDVKM. The CDR3 extends over 14 amino acids. This CDR3 reads CASIDRESGNTIYF. CDR3 DNA: TGTGCCAGTATCGACAGGGAGTCGGGAAACACCATATATTTT.

This chain links TRBV5-1 with TRBJ1-6; 9 bases are a match to TRBD1. The CDR3 consists of 15 residues. From germline, CDR1 is SGHRS and CDR2 YFSETQ. Trimming took 4 bases from V and 6 from J; bases not matched to a gene: 5. CDR3 region: CASSPGTGSNSPLHF. CDR3 DNA sequence: TGCGCCAGCAGCCCCGGGACAGGGTCTAATTCACCCCTCCACTTT.

The rearrangement links TRBV6-2 or TRBV6-3 to TRBJ2-5, with 8 bases lining up with TRBD2. Germline values: CDR1 MNHEY, CDR2 SVGEGT. After removal of 5 bases from V and 2 bases from J, the junction contained 4 bases not matched to a gene. The CDR3 is made up of 14 amino acids. CDR3 region: CASSVPGGQETQYF. The DNA of the CDR3 is TGTGCCAGCAGTGTTCCGGGGGGGCAAGAGACCCAGTACTTC.

This clonotype has at least ten counts. The chain links TRBV7-9 to TRBJ1-2; D is perhaps TRBD1 (5 bases). The CDR3 runs 17 residues. Looked up from germline, CDR1 is SEHNR and CDR2 is FQNEAQ (reference sequence). Deletions cut 5 bases from V and 1 base from J, with 20 bases between. The CDR3 here is CASSPTLQGVGNYGYTF. The CDR3 DNA reads TGTGCCAGCAGCCCGACACTGCAGGGTGTTGGTAACTATGGCTACACCTTC.

This clonotype was seen only once. The chain has TRBV12-3 or TRBV12-4 and TRBJ2-1; TRBD2 matches 10 bases. This CDR3 contains 15 residues. The J segment lost 10 bases and the V segment lost 5 bases, leaving 11 bases of the junction unmatched. The CDR3 region is CASSLAGSGRGEQFF. The CDR3 nucleotides read TGTGCCAGCAGTCTGGCTGGGAGCGGGAGGGGAGAGCAGTTCTTC.

This clonotype was recorded at least ten times. The chain carries TRBV6-1 and TRBJ2-7; D is unclear. The CDR3 is 14 amino acids. V was trimmed by 2 bases and J by 3 bases, leaving 11 bases between them. Germline CDR1 and CDR2: MNHNS and SASEGT. CDR3 sequence reads: CASSESGSYYEQYF. In DNA form, the CDR3 reads TGTGCCAGCAGTGAAAGTGGCAGCTACTACGAGCAGTACTTC.

In this sample, this clonotype turned up many times. This chain joins TRBV20-1 and TRBJ2-7; D uncertain. Between the trimmed V and J ends, which lost 0 bases and 0 bases, there was a span of 6 bases. Germline loops: CDR1 DFQATT, CDR2 SNEGSKA (reference sequence). CDR3 length: 13 amino acids. For the CDR3, the DNA is TGCAGTGCTAGAGAATATCGCTCCTACGAGCAGTACTTC. The encoded protein is CSAREYRSYEQYF.

The genes are TRBV12-3 or TRBV12-4 and TRBJ1-2, with 7 positions matching TRBD1. This CDR3 contains 14 residues. V dropped 5 bases and J dropped 8; count of bases not matched to a gene: 11. CDR3 sequence: CASSPRDSPGGYTF. CDR3 bases: TGTGCCAGCAGTCCACGGGACAGCCCTGGGGGCTACACCTTC.

This clonotype came up many times. The chain uses TRBV7-8 and TRBJ2-7; TRBD1 is a possible D gene (5 bases). The germline V gene encodes CDR1 SGHVS and CDR2 FQNEAQ. V was clipped by 5 bases and J by 6 bases, with 17 bases between them. The CDR3 is 14 residues long. The DNA for the CDR3 is TGTGCCAGCAGCCACCGACAGAGTTCCCTCGAGCAGTACTTC. Protein product: CASSHRQSSLEQYF.

Of note for this clonotype: A much larger clone lies a single base off, so this may be a read error. This chain joins TRBV19 and TRBJ1-1; no clear D gene. The CDR3 is 13 residues long. Germline-derived CDR1 and CDR2 are LNHDA and SQIVND (reference sequence). The V end was cut by 3 bases, the J end by 1 base, with 6 bases between. Here the CDR3 reads CASSMWENTEAFF. As DNA, the CDR3 is TGTGCCAGTAGTATGTGGGAGAACACTGAAGCTTTCTTT.

There are many counts of this clonotype. The chain has TRBV5-6 and TRBJ1-2, with D possibly matching TRBD1 (5 bases). The length of the CDR3 is 14 residues. Germline CDR1 reads SGHDT; CDR2 reads YYEEEE. Trimming stripped 4 bases from V and 7 bases from J, with 17 bases between. CDR3 nucleotide sequence: TGTGCCAGCAGCGTACTGGGGCTCCCCAGTGGCTACACCTTC. Amino acid sequence: CASSVLGLPSGYTF.

The chain has TRBV20-1 and TRBJ2-7, with D perhaps matching TRBD2 (6 bases). V lost 0 bases to trimming and J lost 2 bases, with 14 bases between them. CDR1 is DFQATT, CDR2 SNEGSKA, per germline (reference sequence). The CDR3 consists of 15 residues. The DNA of the CDR3 is TGCAGTGCTAGAGAAATTGGGACTTACACCTACGAGCAGTACTTC. It codes for CSAREIGTYTYEQYF.

This rearrangement joins TRBV12-3 or TRBV12-4 to TRBJ1-5; D uncertain. This CDR3 region has 13 residues. The V end lost 7 bases, the J end lost 8 bases, and 15 bases lay between the germline ends. DNA of the CDR3: TGTGCCAGCACCCGAGGCGCCCAGGAGCCCCAGCATTTT. Translation: CASTRGAQEPQHF.

Ten or more counts support this clonotype. At one of its ends the junction is not consistent with the germline gene, which may arise from a read error. V and J are TRBV6-5 and TRBJ2-2, with no clear D. The germline gives CDR1 MNHEY, CDR2 SVGAGI. This CDR3 is built from 14 residues. CDR3 bases: TGCGCCAGCAGTTACTCACCGTTCCGTGGGGAGCTGTTTTTT. It specifies CASSYSPFRGELFF.

This clonotype occurred many times. The CDR3 DNA follows: TGTGCCAGCAGGCCCCGGGGATCTGGGGCCAACGTCCTGACTTTC. Protein sequence: CASRPRGSGANVLTF. The chain has TRBV28 and TRBJ2-6, with D perhaps matching TRBD2 (5 bases). V dropped 6 bases and J dropped 1 base, with 10 bases sitting between them. The CDR3 consists of 15 residues. CDR1 MDHEN and CDR2 SYDVKM come from the germline V gene.

The gene calls are TRBV7-2 and TRBJ2-3, with 8 bases identical to TRBD2. Trimming at V came to 1 base and at J to 5 bases, leaving 2 bases not matched to a gene. Germline CDR1 reads SGHTA; CDR2 reads FQGNSA. This CDR3 region has 14 residues. DNA of the CDR3: TGTGCCAGCAGCTTAGTGAGCGGGGGAGATACGCAGTATTTT. Protein: CASSLVSGGDTQYF.

In its sample, this clonotype was seen many times. The CDR3 loop is CSVQETIGYTF. CDR3 DNA sequence: TGCAGCGTACAGGAAACTATCGGCTACACCTTC. The chain has TRBV29-1 and TRBJ1-2; D may be TRBD1 (5 bases). This CDR3 has 11 amino acids. V dropped 6 bases and J dropped 8 bases, with 13 bases sitting between them. Germline V gene lookup returns CDR1 SQVTM and CDR2 ANQGSEA.

The chain combines TRBV28 with TRBJ1-2, with D perhaps matching TRBD1 (5 bases). With 5 bases removed from V and 1 base from J, the gap between germline ends came to 14 bases. This CDR3 contains 15 residues. Germline assignment: CDR1 MDHEN and CDR2 SYDVKM. The CDR3 region has the DNA TGTGCCAGCAGTCCCCCCGCCAGGGATAACTATGGCTACACCTTC. As protein: CASSPPARDNYGYTF.

Details on this clonotype: A read error is possible here, since a much larger clone lies one base away. V and J are TRBV4-1 and TRBJ2-2; either TRBD1 or TRBD2 may fit D (6 bases each). There are 16 residues in the CDR3. Germline assignment: CDR1 MGHRA and CDR2 YSYEKL. Here the CDR3 reads CTSSTWGAKRTGELFF. The DNA for the CDR3 is TGCACCAGCTCCACCTGGGGGGCGAAGCGGACCGGGGAGCTGTTTTTT.

This clonotype occurred a few times. This chain uses TRBV4-3 with TRBJ1-2, with unresolved D. Germline V gene lookup returns CDR1 LGHNA and CDR2 YSLEER. This CDR3 spans 13 amino acids. Between the trimmed V and J ends, which lost 3 bases and 3 bases, there was a span of 8 bases. The CDR3 reads CASSQNAYYGYTF. CDR3 DNA sequence: TGCGCCAGCAGCCAGAACGCCTACTATGGCTACACCTTC.

This clonotype was seen at least ten times. Relative to the germline gene, one junction end is altered; a read error may explain this. The V gene is TRBV12-3 or TRBV12-4, the J gene TRBJ2-6; possibly TRBD1 for D (5 bases). This CDR3 spans 14 amino acids. This chain's CDR3 is CASTRAPGANVLTF. In DNA form, the CDR3 reads TGTGCCAGCACTAGGGCCCCTGGGGCCAACGTCCTAACTTTC.

This clonotype was recorded many times. The chain carries TRBV28 and TRBJ1-1; 10 bases map to TRBD1. The CDR3 extends over 15 amino acids. From germline, CDR1 is MDHEN and CDR2 SYDVKM. Unmatched junction bases numbered 9, after V lost 5 bases and J lost 6 bases. CDR3 sequence: CASSERTGGQSEAFF. The CDR3 nucleotides read TGTGCCAGCAGTGAAAGGACAGGGGGTCAATCTGAAGCTTTCTTT.

This clonotype came up a few times. The rearrangement links TRBV27 to TRBJ2-5; no definite D call. V was clipped by 4 bases and J by 2 bases, with 11 bases between them. The germline V gene has CDR1 MNHEY and CDR2 SMNVEV (reference sequence). The CDR3 is 14 amino acids. Written as DNA, the CDR3 is TGTGCCAGCAGTTACGACACCGCACAAGAGACCCAGTACTTC. As protein: CASSYDTAQETQYF.